Each of the 5 T cell receptor beta chains below was sequenced from the same sample in a study of identical twins' blood T cells. Each CDR3 protein is one row after TCRdb ran MiXCR on the 5' RACE reads. The sample comprises 400,000 or so distinct CDR3 sequences, roughly 27% of which are singletons, and around 5.6% rests with the top ten. Specimen: PBMCs. These receptor sequences come from a woman between 18 and 55 years old in good health.

The genes are TRBV4-2 and TRBJ1-2, with a tentative D call TRBD1 (5 bases). Deletions cut 4 bases from V and 4 bases from J, with 16 bases between. Germline CDR1 LGHNA, CDR2 YNFKEQ. The CDR3 consists of 15 residues. CDR3 sequence reads: CASSLTPGTIYGYTF. The CDR3 nucleotides are TGTGCCAGCAGCCTCACTCCCGGGACGATCTATGGCTACACCTTC.

The chain links TRBV7-8 to TRBJ2-2, with D maybe TRBD2 (6 bases). CDR3 length: 13 residues. The V gene's germline CDR1 is SGHVS and CDR2 FQNEAQ. The ends were cut back, 5 bases at V and 7 bases at J, with 11 bases in the middle. This CDR3 reads CASSRTSRGELFF. The CDR3 DNA sequence: TGTGCCAGCAGCCGAACTAGCCGCGGGGAGCTGTTTTTT.

The rearrangement joins TRBV15 to TRBJ1-5; D remains ambiguous. This CDR3 spans 15 amino acids. Trimming took 0 bases from V and 0 from J, leaving 6 bases between them. The germline CDR1 and CDR2 sequences are LNHNV and YYDKDF (reference sequence). CDR3 in amino acids: CATSRDGSSNQPQHF. The CDR3, as DNA: TGTGCCACCAGCAGAGATGGTTCTAGCAATCAGCCCCAGCATTTT.

The V call is TRBV29-1, the J call TRBJ2-1; D may match TRBD1 or TRBD2 (6 bases each). The CDR3 is 13 residues long. Germline loops: CDR1 SQVTM, CDR2 ANQGSEA. V lost 7 bases to trimming and J lost 7 bases, with 17 bases between them. The DNA of the CDR3 is TGCAGCGCTCAAGGGGGGTTTAGGAATGAGCAGTTCTTC. It specifies CSAQGGFRNEQFF.

On this clonotype itself: At one of its ends the junction is not consistent with the germline gene, which may arise from a read error. The chain couples TRBV13 to TRBJ2-2; 8 positions match TRBD2. Germline CDR1 is PRHDT and CDR2 is FYEKMQ (reference sequence). This CDR3 has 14 amino acids. The DNA of the CDR3 is TGTGACAGCAGCTTGGGGACTAGTTACGGGGAGCTGTTTTTT. The encoded protein is CDSSLGTSYGELFF.